The 26 T cell receptor beta chains in this list originate from one sample, sequenced in a study of OX40 agonist ivuxolimab in advanced cancers. Libraries were constructed by the immunoSEQ multiplex PCR assay. What TCRdb holds here is the immuneACCESS table cut down to in-frame rearrangements. Part of the clones is not present; checked against another copy, under half of the missing clones reflect an unresolved V gene, and the others are unexplained. The sample table contains about 68,000 clones; only one count was recorded for roughly 80% of them. Approximately 10% of the sample is taken by the ten largest. Specimen: CD4+ or CD8+ T cells sorted from blood, collected in a trial of the OX40 agonist ivuxolimab. These receptors were taken from an adult with an advanced solid tumor such as melanoma, head and neck, liver or kidney cancer.

This clone is a singleton in its sample. V usage is TRBV11-2 and J usage is TRBJ1-5; 8 nucleotides line up with TRBD1. The trim removed 4 bases at V and 7 bases at J, leaving 3 bases unmatched. This CDR3 contains 13 residues. Per germline, CDR1 SGHAT and CDR2 FQNNGV. CDR3 DNA: TGTGCCAGCAGCTCCGACAGGGGCCAGCCCCAGCATTTT. Its translation: CASSSDRGQPQHF.

The genes are TRBV30 and TRBJ1-2, with D perhaps matching TRBD1 (5 bases). The CDR3 is 11 residues long. V lost 7 bases to trimming and J lost 7 bases, with 13 bases between them. Germline-derived CDR1 and CDR2 are GTSNPN and SVGIG (reference sequence). The CDR3 DNA is TGTGCCTCTACGTGGGGCACTGGCTACACCTTC. It translates to CASTWGTGYTF. Variable domain in full (rest from reference TRBV30 and TRBJ1-2): SQTIHQWPATLVQPVGSPLSLECTVEGTSNPNLYWYRQAAGRGLQLLFYSVGIGQISSEVPQNLSASRPQDRQFILSSKKLLLSDSGFYLCASTWGTGYTFGSGTRLTVV.

The rearrangement links TRBV21-1 to TRBJ2-1; the listed D gene, TRBD1, was not tested against the DNA. TRBV21-1 is given as a pseudogene. CDR3 length: 15 residues. As DNA, the CDR3 is TGTGCCAGCAGCAAACGACAGGGTCCCTACAATGAGCAGTTCTTC. This sequence encodes CASSKRQGPYNEQFF.

V and J are TRBV5-1 and TRBJ2-6, with TRBD1 matching over 7 bases. With 0 bases clipped from V and 1 base from J, the junction kept 4 bases outside the gene matches. Germline assignment: CDR1 SGHRS and CDR2 YFSETQ. The CDR3 is 17 residues long. The CDR3 is CASSLAGQNSGANVLTF. The CDR3 nucleotides are TGCGCCAGCAGCTTGGCGGGACAGAATTCTGGGGCCAACGTCCTGACTTTC.

V and J are TRBV7-9 and TRBJ1-1; weak D call: TRBD1 (5 bases). Germline lookup yields CDR1 SEHNR and CDR2 FQNEAQ (reference sequence). The V end lost 4 bases, the J end lost 4 bases, and 16 bases lay between the germline ends. The CDR3 is 15 residues long. CDR3 loop: CASSSNGGGSTEAFF. The CDR3 bases are TGTGCCAGCAGCTCCAATGGGGGAGGGAGCACTGAAGCTTTCTTT.

With regard to this clone: An end of the junction does not agree with germline; a read error may underlie this. The V and J genes are TRBV2 and TRBJ1-5; the D is unclear. The CDR3 runs 12 residues. CDR1 is SNHLY, CDR2 FYNNEI, per germline. The chain's CDR3 is CASREVGQPQHF. CDR3 in DNA: TGTGCCAGCAGAGAAGTCGGACAGCCCCAGCATTTT.

This clone was observed a handful of times. The chain employs TRBV30 and TRBJ1-1; D gene uncertain. Trimming removed 0 bases from V and 11 bases from J, with 10 bases in between. The germline gives CDR1 GTSNPN, CDR2 SVGIG (reference sequence). This CDR3 has 11 amino acids. The CDR3 protein is CAWSVSGRAFF. The CDR3 nucleotides are TGTGCCTGGAGTGTATCCGGTCGGGCTTTCTTT. The variable domain in full, completed from reference TRBV30 and TRBJ1-1, reads SQTIHQWPATLVQPVGSPLSLECTVEGTSNPNLYWYRQAAGRGLQLLFYSVGIGQISSEVPQNLSASRPQDRQFILSSKKLLLSDSGFYLCAWSVSGRAFFGQGTRLTVV.

This sequence joins TRBV11-1 and TRBJ2-7; TRBD1 might be the D (6 bases). Trimming removed 3 bases from V and 3 bases from J, with 15 bases in between. There are 15 residues in the CDR3. Germline CDR1 is SGHAT and CDR2 is FQDESV (reference sequence). CDR3 nucleotides: TGTGCCAGCAGCTTCGGGCAGGGGATAAGCTACGAGCAGTACTTC. This translates into CASSFGQGISYEQYF. Drawing the rest from reference TRBV11-1 and TRBJ2-7, the complete variable domain is EAEVAQSPRYKITEKSQAVAFWCDPISGHATLYWYRQILGQGPELLVQFQDESVVDDSQLPKDRFSAERLKGVDSTLKIQPAELGDSAMYLCASSFGQGISYEQYFGPGTRLTVT.

V usage is TRBV5-6 and J usage is TRBJ1-2, with 7 bases fitting TRBD1. The V segment lost 4 bases and the J segment 7 bases; nucleotides outside the gene matches: 10. The CDR3 consists of 14 residues. Germline assignment: CDR1 SGHDT and CDR2 YYEEEE. CDR3 in amino acids: CASSPREGAGGYTF. The CDR3, as DNA: TGTGCCAGCAGCCCGAGGGAGGGGGCTGGTGGCTACACCTTC. Looking up the rest from reference TRBV5-6 and TRBJ1-2 gives the full variable domain: DAGVTQSPTHLIKTRGQQVTLRCSPKSGHDTVSWYQQALGQGPQFIFQYYEEEERQRGNFPDRFSGHQFPNYSSELNVNALLLGDSALYLCASSPREGAGGYTFGSGTRLTVV.

The chain combines TRBV28 with TRBJ1-2; D possibly corresponds to TRBD1 (5 bases). The V end lost 3 bases, the J end lost 4 bases, and 6 bases lay between the germline ends. This CDR3 region has 12 residues. The germline CDR1 and CDR2 sequences are MDHEN and SYDVKM. The CDR3 DNA sequence: TGTGCCAGCAGTTTTAGGGGCTATGGCTACACCTTC. This translates into CASSFRGYGYTF.

The V and J genes are TRBV5-4 and TRBJ2-6, with no clear D. CDR1 SGHNT and CDR2 YYREEE come from the germline V gene (reference sequence). Deletions cut 6 bases from V and 0 bases from J, with 13 bases between. The CDR3 has 16 residues. Written as DNA, the CDR3 is TGTGCCAGCACCTCTCTAAAGAGCTCTGGGGCCAACGTCCTGACTTTC. It translates to CASTSLKSSGANVLTF.

The chain couples TRBV27 to TRBJ1-2; no clear D. CDR3 length equals 14 residues. CDR1 is MNHEY, CDR2 SMNVEV, per germline (reference sequence). The V end lost 1 base, the J end lost 1 base, and 7 bases lay between the germline ends. CDR3 protein: CASSLYGVNYGYTF. CDR3 nucleotide sequence: TGTGCCAGCAGTTTATACGGGGTTAACTATGGCTACACCTTC.

The CDR3 DNA sequence: TGTGCCAGCAGCTTTGGGAACACTGAAGCTTTCTTT. Translation: CASSFGNTEAFF. This sequence joins TRBV5-6 and TRBJ1-1, with D uncertain. This CDR3 contains 12 residues. V was trimmed by 2 bases and J by 1 base, leaving 3 bases between them. Per the germline V gene, CDR1 is SGHDT and CDR2 is YYEEEE.

DNA of the CDR3: TGTGCCTGGAGTTATGGGGGAGATGGAAACACCATATATTTT. This codes for CAWSYGGDGNTIYF. The chain uses TRBV30 and TRBJ1-3, with a possible D match to TRBD1 (5 bases). V was shortened by 2 bases and J by 3 bases, with 11 bases between the two germline ends. This CDR3 contains 14 residues. From germline, CDR1 is GTSNPN and CDR2 SVGIG (reference sequence).

The chain couples TRBV19 to TRBJ2-6, with TRBD1 identical over 9 bases. Germline V gene lookup returns CDR1 LNHDA and CDR2 SQIVND (reference sequence). There are 17 residues in the CDR3. The junction had 7 bases not matched to a gene; V was cut back by 5 bases and J by 2 bases. This CDR3 is CASSSGQGGAGANVLTF. CDR3 bases: TGTGCCAGTAGTTCGGGACAGGGTGGCGCTGGGGCCAACGTCCTGACTTTC.

The rearrangement links TRBV4-2 to TRBJ2-3, with TRBD2 matching over 15 bases. V lost 3 bases to trimming and J lost 9 bases; unmatched junction nucleotides: 4. This CDR3 comprises 15 residues. Germline V gene sequence: CDR1 LGHNA, CDR2 YNFKEQ. CDR3 DNA: TGTGCCAGCAGCCAGAGGACTAGCGGGGGGGAGACGCAGTATTTT. Translated: CASSQRTSGGETQYF.

The genes are TRBV5-1 and TRBJ1-2; perhaps TRBD1 as D (5 bases). Trimming took 4 bases from V and 3 from J, leaving 16 bases between them. The germline CDR1 and CDR2 sequences are SGHRS and YFSETQ. This CDR3 region has 15 residues. CDR3 nucleotide sequence: TGCGCCAGCAGCACCGCAGGGAGCGAGTACTATGGCTACACCTTC. Translated, it gives CASSTAGSEYYGYTF.

The sample holds one count of this clone. The chain employs TRBV7-3 and TRBJ2-6; no reliable D call. CDR3 size: 14 residues. V was shortened by 1 base and J by 2 bases, with 3 bases between the two germline ends. Germline-derived CDR1 and CDR2 are SGHTA and FQGTGA. In DNA form, the CDR3 reads TGTGCCAGCAGCTTAAACCCTGGGGCCAACGTCCTGACTTTC. This encodes CASSLNPGANVLTF.

The chain joins TRBV4-1 to TRBJ2-2, with TRBD2 identical over 7 bases. With 0 bases clipped from V and 3 bases from J, the junction kept 10 bases outside the gene matches. The CDR3 sequence is 18 residues long. Germline V gene data show CDR1 as MGHRA and CDR2 as YSYEKL. CDR3 nucleotide sequence: TGCGCCAGCAGCCAAGAAGGACTAGATATCGGGGACACCGGGGAGCTGTTTTTT. Amino acid sequence: CASSQEGLDIGDTGELFF.

In its sample, this clone was seen once. The junction does not match germline at one end; this may be a read error. The chain has TRBV2 and TRBJ2-5; the D gene could be TRBD1 or TRBD2 (6 bases each). Germline CDR1 and CDR2: SNHLY and FYNNEI. The CDR3 spans 16 residues. The CDR3 spells CASTEGGSVVQETQYF. Written as DNA, the CDR3 is TGTGCCAGCACTGAAGGGGGGTCTGTGGTCCAAGAGACCCAGTACTTC.

The rearrangement uses TRBV7-9 and TRBJ2-7, with D possibly being TRBD1 (6 bases). The V gene's germline CDR1 is SEHNR and CDR2 FQNEAQ (reference sequence). This CDR3 region has 14 residues. Trimming stripped 6 bases from V and 3 bases from J, with 15 bases between. This CDR3 is CASRSAGQNYEQYF. The CDR3 DNA reads TGTGCCAGCAGATCCGCCGGACAGAACTACGAGCAGTACTTC.

This clone was recorded only once. V usage is TRBV30 and J usage is TRBJ1-4, with D perhaps matching TRBD1 (5 bases). V lost 7 bases to trimming and J lost 7 bases, with 13 bases between them. CDR1 GTSNPN and CDR2 SVGIG come from the germline V gene (reference sequence). The CDR3 totals 12 residues. The CDR3 sequence: CAYRRRGEKLFF. DNA of the CDR3: TGTGCCTATCGACGGAGGGGTGAAAAACTGTTTTTT.

This chain joins TRBV29-1 and TRBJ1-2; 7 bases are shared with TRBD1. Germline lookup yields CDR1 SQVTM and CDR2 ANQGSEA. The CDR3 contains 14 residues. V gave up 2 bases and J gave up 5 bases; unmatched junction bases: 8. The CDR3 nucleotides read TGCAGCGTTGAACCAAACAGGGGCGGGTATGGCTACACCTTC. This encodes CSVEPNRGGYGYTF.

V is TRBV19 and J is TRBJ2-2; 10 bases map to TRBD2. Germline V lookup: CDR1 LNHDA, CDR2 SQIVND (reference sequence). The CDR3 runs 17 residues. V shed 5 bases, J shed 3 bases, and the junction held 9 bases outside the gene matches. The CDR3 region is CASSSRTSGFYTGELFF. CDR3 DNA sequence: TGTGCCAGTAGTTCCCGGACTAGCGGTTTTTACACCGGGGAGCTGTTTTTT.

The chain carries TRBV10-3 and TRBJ1-2; tentative D call: TRBD1 (5 bases). From germline, CDR1 is ENHRY and CDR2 SYGVKD. Trimming took off 0 bases at V and 7 bases at J, with 12 bases between the two ends. CDR3 length: 14 residues. This CDR3 reads CAISESGAGGGYTF. Here the CDR3 DNA reads TGTGCCATCAGTGAGTCCGGGGCAGGAGGTGGCTACACCTTC.

This chain uses TRBV11-2 with TRBJ2-7; 9 bases are shared with TRBD2. This CDR3 has 16 amino acids. Germline V gives CDR1 SGHAT, CDR2 FQNNGV. After removal of 3 bases from V and 9 bases from J, the junction contained 15 bases not matched to a gene. The CDR3 DNA is TGTGCCAGCAGCTTCCCCGGAATAACTAGCGGGCGCGGGCAGTACTTC. This codes for CASSFPGITSGRGQYF.